The 32 T cell receptor beta chains presented below share a single source sample, sequenced in a study of T-cell memory formation after mild COVID-19. TCRdb called the 5' RACE reads again in MiXCR, with one record for every CDR3 protein. The table lists just under 350,000 distinct CDR3 sequences, 10% to 15% of them singletons. The specimen was PBMCs or a T cell subset sorted from them (not recorded which). The receptor source for this set is a man between 18 and 35 years old who had mild COVID-19 (a few samples of this study predate the infection). Cell type and time point are not known.

This clonotype occurred a few times. V usage is TRBV24-1 and J usage is TRBJ2-1, with D possibly TRBD2 on 6 matching bases. Germline lookup yields CDR1 KGHDR and CDR2 SFDVKD. This CDR3 is built from 17 residues. Trimming stripped 4 bases from V and 0 bases from J, with 15 bases between. Here the CDR3 reads CATSDPAGRVSYNEQFF. As DNA, the CDR3 is TGTGCCACCAGTGACCCGGCCGGGAGAGTCTCCTACAATGAGCAGTTCTTC.

This clonotype has a handful of counts. The V gene is TRBV27, the J gene TRBJ2-1; D perhaps matches TRBD2 (5 bases). This CDR3 is 16 amino acids long. CDR1 is MNHEY, CDR2 SMNVEV, per germline (reference sequence). V lost 0 bases, J lost 2 bases, and 11 bases lay in between. CDR3 amino acids: CASSLSYGNTYNEQFF. As DNA, the CDR3 is TGTGCCAGCAGTTTATCGTACGGGAACACCTACAATGAGCAGTTCTTC.

The rearrangement links TRBV4-3 to TRBJ2-2, with D perhaps matching TRBD2 (6 bases). This CDR3 contains 14 residues. CDR1 is LGHNA and CDR2 is YSLEER in the germline V gene. The germline V and J ends were trimmed by 4 bases and 11 bases, with 17 bases remaining between them. CDR3 nucleotide sequence: TGCGCCAGCAGCCTACTCGACACGGAGGGAGAGCTGTTTTTT. It is translated as CASSLLDTEGELFF.

This clonotype was seen once. V usage is TRBV12-3 or TRBV12-4 and J usage is TRBJ1-1; D ambiguous. Trimming left V 9 bases short and J 4 bases short, with 9 bases between. The CDR3 loop spans 11 amino acids. The CDR3 spells CASSKITEAFF. Here the CDR3 DNA reads TGTGCCAGTTCGAAGATCACTGAAGCTTTCTTT.

V gene TRBV6-5 combines with J gene TRBJ1-2, with TRBD1 as a possible D gene (5 bases). CDR1 is MNHEY and CDR2 is SVGAGI in the germline V gene. The CDR3 is 14 residues long. V gave up 6 bases and J gave up 8 bases, with 19 bases separating them. The CDR3 nucleotides are TGTGCCAGCAGCCAGGACCGATCAAAGGGGGGCTACACCTTC. Translating it yields CASSQDRSKGGYTF.

The chain has TRBV20-1 and TRBJ2-4; D gene unclear. V lost 6 bases to trimming and J lost 5 bases, with 14 bases between them. The CDR3 is 13 residues long. The germline V gene has CDR1 DFQATT and CDR2 SNEGSKA (reference sequence). This CDR3 reads CSARKASENIQYF. The CDR3 DNA follows: TGCAGTGCCAGGAAGGCTTCGGAAAACATTCAGTACTTC.

There are a few counts of this clonotype. The chain joins TRBV6-2 or TRBV6-3 to TRBJ2-7; D tentatively fits TRBD1 or TRBD2 (5 bases each). The germline CDR1 and CDR2 sequences are MNHEY and SVGEGT. Trimming took 2 bases from V and 2 from J, leaving 13 bases between them. This CDR3 is 15 amino acids long. This CDR3 is CASSYGAGGAYEQYF. DNA of the CDR3: TGTGCCAGCAGTTACGGGGCGGGCGGAGCCTACGAGCAGTACTTC.

J is TRBJ2-3 and V is TRBV20-1, with 13 bases matching TRBD2. Germline lookup yields CDR1 DFQATT and CDR2 SNEGSKA (reference sequence). This CDR3 is 15 amino acids long. Unmatched junction bases numbered 5, after V lost 4 bases and J lost 4 bases. As DNA, the CDR3 is TGCAGTGCTATAACTAGCGGGGGGGATTCAGATACGCAGTATTTT. This sequence encodes CSAITSGGDSDTQYF.

This clonotype was counted a few times. V is TRBV6-5 and J is TRBJ2-2; 7 bases line up with TRBD2. Germline V gene data show CDR1 as MNHEY and CDR2 as SVGAGI. The V segment lost 10 bases and the J segment 0 bases; nucleotides outside the gene matches: 11. The CDR3 has 16 amino acids. The CDR3 here is CATFWGEGSNTGELFF. The DNA for the CDR3 is TGTGCCACTTTTTGGGGGGAGGGTTCGAACACCGGGGAGCTGTTTTTT.

The rearrangement uses TRBV10-3 and TRBJ1-2, with TRBD1 matching 9 bases. Germline CDR1 is ENHRY and CDR2 is SYGVKD. V shed 3 bases and J 4 bases; nucleotides not matched to a gene: 9. The CDR3 covers 16 residues. CDR3: CAISESGTGIAYGYTF. CDR3 sequence (DNA): TGTGCCATCAGTGAATCTGGGACAGGGATAGCCTATGGCTACACCTTC.

This clonotype was observed at least ten times. CDR3 nucleotide sequence: TGCGCCAGCAGCCAAACCCCGTCAAGCGGGGGGCCGCAGTATTTT. Translating it yields CASSQTPSSGGPQYF. The V and J genes are TRBV4-3 and TRBJ2-3; 9 nucleotides line up with TRBD2. The CDR3 loop spans 15 amino acids. Losses at the gene ends were 2 bases for V and 10 bases for J; bases not matched to a gene: 10. Per the germline V gene, CDR1 is LGHNA and CDR2 is YSLEER.

This clonotype was seen more than once but under ten times. The genes are TRBV7-9 and TRBJ1-2; D uncertain. The germline V and J ends were trimmed by 1 base and 3 bases, with 6 bases remaining between them. CDR3 length: 13 amino acids. The germline gives CDR1 SEHNR, CDR2 FQNEAQ (reference sequence). The CDR3 DNA reads as TGTGCCAGCAGCTTAGTGGCCGACTATGGCTACACCTTC. Translating gives CASSLVADYGYTF.

The chain couples TRBV12-3 or TRBV12-4 to TRBJ2-7; possible D gene TRBD2, 6 bases. The CDR3 totals 12 residues. V was cut by 7 bases and J by 8 bases, with 15 bases left in between. CDR3 DNA: TGTGCCAGCACCTTACGCGGACTAAAGCAGTACTTC. Encoded protein: CASTLRGLKQYF.

This clonotype was counted only a few times. J is TRBJ2-7 and V is TRBV6-5, with TRBD1 identical over 11 bases. CDR3 size: 15 residues. Germline CDR1 is MNHEY and CDR2 is SVGAGI. J gave up 7 bases and V 6 bases, and 11 bases lay outside the gene matches. CDR3 amino acids: CASSPRGTGGIEQYF. The DNA for the CDR3 is TGTGCCAGCAGCCCGAGAGGGACAGGGGGGATAGAGCAGTACTTC.

At least ten counts were recorded for this clonotype. This chain's CDR3 is CSALAGGSSYEQYV. The CDR3 nucleotides read TGCAGTGCGCTAGCGGGGGGGAGCTCCTACGAGCAGTACGTC. V gene TRBV20-1 combines with J gene TRBJ2-7, with TRBD2 matching 12 bases. This CDR3 comprises 14 residues. V was pared by 6 bases and J by 0 bases, with 3 bases of the junction left unmatched. The germline V gene encodes CDR1 DFQATT and CDR2 SNEGSKA (reference sequence).

This rearrangement joins TRBV18 to TRBJ2-1, with TRBD1 matching over 8 bases. V trimming: 5 bases; J trimming: 1 base; junction bases outside the gene matches: 7. The CDR3 is made up of 16 amino acids. Per the germline V gene, CDR1 is KGHSH and CDR2 is LQKENI. This CDR3 reads CASSEYQGASYNEQFF. The CDR3 coding sequence is TGTGCCAGCTCAGAATATCAGGGGGCATCCTACAATGAGCAGTTCTTC.

The sample holds a few counts of this clonotype. The J gene is TRBJ1-2, the V gene TRBV11-1; maybe TRBD1 (6 bases). In germline, CDR1 is SGHAT, CDR2 FQDESV (reference sequence). V was pared by 4 bases and J by 4 bases, with 13 bases between. There are 14 residues in the CDR3. This CDR3 is CASSSRTDSYGYTF. The DNA for the CDR3 is TGTGCCAGCAGCTCCCGGACAGACTCCTATGGCTACACCTTC.

This rearrangement joins TRBV7-9 to TRBJ2-5, with D perhaps given as TRBD1 or TRBD2 (5 bases each). The CDR3 sequence is 14 residues long. CDR1 and CDR2 (germline): SEHNR, FQNEAQ (reference sequence). Between the trimmed V and J ends, which lost 5 bases and 4 bases, there was a span of 14 bases. The DNA of the CDR3 is TGTGCCAGCAGCCCCACAGGAGGACCAGAGACCCAGTACTTC. Its translation: CASSPTGGPETQYF.

V gene TRBV9 combines with J gene TRBJ1-6; D might be TRBD1 (6 bases). The CDR3 spans 13 residues. Trimming took 3 bases from V and 7 from J, leaving 8 bases between them. Germline V gene data show CDR1 as SGDLS and CDR2 as YYNGEE. The CDR3 protein is CASSEGTNSPLHF. The CDR3 DNA reads TGTGCCAGCAGCGAGGGGACAAATTCACCCCTCCACTTT.

The rearrangement joins TRBV29-1 to TRBJ1-1, with D possibly being TRBD1 (5 bases). The germline V gene has CDR1 SQVTM and CDR2 ANQGSEA. This CDR3 is built from 12 residues. Trimming stripped 3 bases from V and 2 bases from J, with 7 bases between. CDR3 bases: TGCAGCGTTGAGAGGGGAAACACTGAAGCTTTCTTT. Amino acid sequence: CSVERGNTEAFF.

The gene calls are TRBV4-1 and TRBJ2-1; D might be TRBD1 (6 bases). The CDR3 has 16 amino acids. Deletions cut 4 bases from V and 0 bases from J, with 13 bases between. Germline CDR1 MGHRA, CDR2 YSYEKL. CDR3 protein: CASSPGTLSSYNEQFF. The CDR3 DNA is TGCGCCAGCAGCCCCGGGACATTAAGCTCCTACAATGAGCAGTTCTTC.

The gene calls are TRBV14 and TRBJ2-2; D is tentatively TRBD1 or TRBD2 (6 bases each). Per the germline V gene, CDR1 is SGHDN and CDR2 is FVKESK. The CDR3 length is 16 residues. V lost 0 bases, J lost 7 bases, and 15 bases lay in between. The CDR3 reads CASSQDTRGLSGELFF. The CDR3 DNA follows: TGTGCCAGCAGCCAAGATACTCGGGGGCTGAGCGGGGAGCTGTTTTTT.

The rearrangement joins TRBV28 to TRBJ1-5; D is undetermined. V gave up 5 bases and J gave up 7 bases, with 6 bases separating them. Germline V gene lookup returns CDR1 MDHEN and CDR2 SYDVKM. The CDR3 runs to 11 residues. CDR3 region: CASSEYQPQHF. The CDR3 DNA sequence: TGTGCCAGCAGTGAATACCAGCCCCAGCATTTT.

There are a few counts of this clonotype. The rearrangement links TRBV4-3 to TRBJ2-7; D is undetermined. The CDR3 totals 16 residues. CDR1 and CDR2 from the germline V gene are LGHNA and YSLEER. The V end was cut by 1 base, the J end by 7 bases, with 20 bases between. The CDR3 loop is CASSQAPLVGRWEQYF. In DNA, the CDR3 is TGCGCCAGCAGCCAAGCCCCATTAGTCGGCCGTTGGGAGCAGTACTTC.

V gene TRBV4-1 combines with J gene TRBJ2-7; D is possibly TRBD2 (7 bases). This CDR3 comprises 17 residues. The germline V and J ends were trimmed by 4 bases and 6 bases, with 25 bases remaining between them. The germline gives CDR1 MGHRA, CDR2 YSYEKL. CDR3 nucleotides: TGCGCCAGCAGCCTCTGGGCGGGGGCCAAAAAACGCCTCGAGCAGTACTTC. Translating gives CASSLWAGAKKRLEQYF.

This clonotype has a handful of counts. The V call is TRBV4-1, the J call TRBJ2-7; 8 nucleotides match TRBD1. J was trimmed by 2 bases and V by 5 bases; bases with no gene match: 5. The CDR3 is made up of 14 amino acids. The germline V gene encodes CDR1 MGHRA and CDR2 YSYEKL. The DNA of the CDR3 is TGCGCCAGCAGCATAAGGACAGGGCCCTACGAGCAGTACGTC. Translated, it gives CASSIRTGPYEQYV.

This clonotype was seen ten or more times. V and J are TRBV5-6 and TRBJ2-5, with 10 bases that match TRBD1. V shed 2 bases, J shed 0 bases, and the junction held 7 bases outside the gene matches. CDR1 and CDR2 from the germline V gene are SGHDT and YYEEEE. This CDR3 contains 17 residues. CDR3 nucleotide sequence: TGTGCCAGCAGCTTCGCCGGGACAGGGGTCTACCAAGAGACCCAGTACTTC. This encodes CASSFAGTGVYQETQYF.

The chain carries TRBV24-1 and TRBJ2-2; D is possibly TRBD1 (6 bases). With 3 bases removed from V and 9 bases from J, the gap between germline ends came to 10 bases. CDR3 length: 13 residues. CDR1 KGHDR and CDR2 SFDVKD come from the germline V gene. In DNA form, the CDR3 reads TGTGCCACCAGTGATAACAGGGTCCGGGAGCTGTTTTTT. It translates to CATSDNRVRELFF.

The chain links TRBV4-3 to TRBJ1-6; D is possibly TRBD1 (5 bases). Germline assignment: CDR1 LGHNA and CDR2 YSLEER. The ends were cut back, 4 bases at V and 7 bases at J, with 17 bases in the middle. This CDR3 is 16 amino acids long. CDR3 in DNA: TGCGCCAGCAGCCCCAGAGAGGGGCTTGGGAATTCACCCCTCCACTTT. Translated, it gives CASSPREGLGNSPLHF.

The chain employs TRBV7-6 and TRBJ1-2; D ambiguous. The CDR3 consists of 14 residues. Trimming cost V 5 bases and J 0 bases, with 10 bases left between them. Germline V lookup: CDR1 SGHVS, CDR2 FNYEAQ. CDR3 nucleotides: TGTGCCAGCAGCGAGGGATCGACTAACTATGGCTACACCTTC. Amino acids: CASSEGSTNYGYTF.

A few counts support this clonotype. The chain combines TRBV24-1 with TRBJ2-1; D unresolved. Trimming cost V 6 bases and J 6 bases, with 20 bases left between them. CDR1 and CDR2 from the germline V gene are KGHDR and SFDVKD. The CDR3 contains 16 residues. CDR3 DNA: TGTGCCACCAGTTGCCGAAGAAAATCTTTGGGCAATGAGCAGTTCTTC. Residues: CATSCRRKSLGNEQFF.

This clonotype was picked up a small number of times. CDR3 sequence: CASSYGQGGTEAFF. The CDR3 nucleotides read TGTGCCAGCAGTTACGGGCAGGGTGGGACTGAAGCTTTCTTT. The genes are TRBV6-6 and TRBJ1-1; maybe TRBD1 (5 bases). The CDR3 loop spans 14 amino acids. In germline, CDR1 is MNHNY, CDR2 SVGAGI (reference sequence). V lost 2 bases and J 5 bases, leaving 12 bases between the germline ends.